The 19 T cell receptor beta chains given below trace back to one sample, sequenced in a study of early T cells in non-severe SARS-CoV-2 infection. TCRdb fed the 5' RACE reads into MiXCR, producing one record per CDR3 protein. The table has 40,000 to 55,000 distinct CDR3 sequences, about 10% seen once. Sequenced input: whole blood. All receptors derive from an adult who was a healthcare worker with PCR-confirmed SARS-CoV-2 infection or an uninfected control (not recorded which).

This clonotype turned up a few times. This chain uses TRBV6-5 with TRBJ1-1, with no clear D. The CDR3 has 14 amino acids. CDR1 MNHEY and CDR2 SVGAGI come from the germline V gene. V lost 2 bases and J 6 bases, leaving 13 bases between the germline ends. Here the CDR3 DNA reads TGTGCCAGCAGTTACAACGGCGGGTCGTCTGAAGCTTTCTTT. Its translation is CASSYNGGSSEAFF.

The J gene is TRBJ1-5, the V gene TRBV7-2, with D maybe TRBD1 (5 bases). The V end was cut by 1 base, the J end by 6 bases, with 13 bases between. Per germline, CDR1 SGHTA and CDR2 FQGNSA. The CDR3 loop spans 15 amino acids. CDR3 region: CASSLDGGKAQPQHF. The CDR3 DNA reads TGTGCCAGCAGCTTAGACGGGGGGAAAGCTCAGCCCCAGCATTTT.

This clonotype has only a few counts. V gene TRBV27 combines with J gene TRBJ2-3; the match to TRBD2 covers 10 bases. V lost 7 bases, J lost 5 bases, and 9 bases stayed unmatched. Germline V gene sequence: CDR1 MNHEY, CDR2 SMNVEV (reference sequence). The CDR3 has 15 amino acids. The CDR3 protein is CASTPLAGVVDTQYF. CDR3 sequence (DNA): TGTGCCAGCACCCCGCTAGCGGGAGTGGTAGATACGCAGTATTTT.

This clonotype occurred a few times. V gene TRBV7-3 combines with J gene TRBJ2-1, with D perhaps matching TRBD2 (6 bases). V was cut by 4 bases and J by 7 bases, with 11 bases left in between. The V gene's germline CDR1 is SGHTA and CDR2 FQGTGA. The length of the CDR3 is 13 residues. The CDR3: CASSYGTSNEQFF. The DNA of the CDR3 is TGTGCCAGCAGCTACGGGACTTCGAATGAGCAGTTCTTC.

This clonotype was seen many times. The chain links TRBV30 to TRBJ1-1; D uncertain. The CDR3 runs to 13 residues. Germline V gene sequence: CDR1 GTSNPN, CDR2 SVGIG (reference sequence). The V and J ends lost 3 bases and 0 bases respectively, with 8 bases between them. In DNA, the CDR3 is TGTGCCTGGAGGGGGTCTGTGAACACTGAAGCTTTCTTT. As protein: CAWRGSVNTEAFF.

This clonotype has a count of ten or more. The chain is built from TRBV24-1 and TRBJ2-3, with 7 nucleotides matching TRBD1. Germline assignment: CDR1 KGHDR and CDR2 SFDVKD. CDR3 length equals 17 residues. With 3 bases clipped from V and 2 bases from J, the junction kept 10 bases outside the gene matches. The CDR3 DNA follows: TGTGCCACCAGTGATCCAAGACAGGGCCCTTACACAGATACGCAGTATTTT. Protein product: CATSDPRQGPYTDTQYF.

On this clonotype itself: Given a much more abundant clone one base away, this may be a read error. This chain uses TRBV27 with TRBJ2-7; D is unclear. In germline, CDR1 is MNHEY, CDR2 SMNVEV (reference sequence). The CDR3 is 12 amino acids. CDR3 coding DNA: TGTGCCAGCAGGGGTCAGACCTACGAGCAGCACTTC. Translated, it gives CASRGQTYEQHF.

The rearrangement joins TRBV29-1 to TRBJ1-1, with D possibly matching TRBD1 (5 bases). This CDR3 is 12 amino acids long. The V gene lost 4 bases and the J gene lost 6 bases, with 12 bases spanning the gap. The germline V gene encodes CDR1 SQVTM and CDR2 ANQGSEA. The CDR3 is CSVVYGAAEAFF. The CDR3 coding sequence is TGCAGCGTTGTCTACGGGGCGGCTGAAGCTTTCTTT.

The chain combines TRBV7-9 with TRBJ1-2; D is possibly TRBD1 (6 bases). Germline V gene lookup returns CDR1 SEHNR and CDR2 FQNEAQ (reference sequence). The V end lost 2 bases, the J end lost 2 bases, and 15 bases lay between the germline ends. The CDR3 consists of 16 residues. DNA for the CDR3: TGTGCCAGCAGCTTATCGGGCGGGGGCTCCAACTATGGCTACACCTTC. Protein sequence: CASSLSGGGSNYGYTF.

There are many counts of this clonotype. The chain uses TRBV20-1 and TRBJ1-3, with D uncertain. Trimming left V 0 bases short and J 0 bases short, with 6 bases between. Germline loops: CDR1 DFQATT, CDR2 SNEGSKA (reference sequence). The CDR3 length is 14 residues. CDR3 region: CSARDTNSGNTIYF. Here the CDR3 DNA reads TGCAGTGCTAGAGACACCAACTCTGGAAACACCATATATTTT.

In this sample, this clonotype turned up a few times. The V call is TRBV7-3, the J call TRBJ2-5; D not certain. Germline-derived CDR1 and CDR2 are SGHTA and FQGTGA. The CDR3 covers 13 residues. Trimming took off 6 bases at V and 1 base at J, with 9 bases between the two ends. DNA for the CDR3: TGTGCCAGCAGTCTTTCTCCCCAAGAGACCCAGTACTTC. It codes for CASSLSPQETQYF. The complete variable domain, with remaining parts taken from reference TRBV7-3 and TRBJ2-5, reads GAGVSQTPSNKVTEKGKYVELRCDPISGHTALYWYRQSLGQGPEFLIYFQGTGAADDSGLPNDRFFAVRPEGSVSTLKIQRTERGDSAVYLCASSLSPQETQYFGPGTRLLVL.

This clonotype was detected ten times or more. The V gene is TRBV29-1, the J gene TRBJ2-7; 10 nucleotides agree with TRBD2. The CDR3 loop spans 17 amino acids. Losses at the gene ends were 3 bases for V and 4 bases for J; bases not matched to a gene: 15. CDR1 SQVTM and CDR2 ANQGSEA come from the germline V gene. The CDR3 nucleotides are TGCAGCGTTGAGACGGGGCTGCTAGCGGGAGTCGGATACGAGCAGTACTTC. It yields the protein CSVETGLLAGVGYEQYF.

The sample holds many counts of this clonotype. The chain uses TRBV5-1 and TRBJ1-1; D not certain. Looked up from germline, CDR1 is SGHRS and CDR2 is YFSETQ. This CDR3 contains 13 residues. With 0 bases removed from V and 6 bases from J, the gap between germline ends came to 9 bases. The CDR3 loop reads CASSLVVAAEAFF. In DNA form, the CDR3 reads TGCGCCAGCAGCTTGGTAGTCGCGGCTGAAGCTTTCTTT.

In this sample, this clonotype turned up many times. The V gene is TRBV29-1, the J gene TRBJ2-1; 7 bases align to TRBD2. V was clipped by 5 bases and J by 6 bases; unmatched bases: 10. Germline assignment: CDR1 SQVTM and CDR2 ANQGSEA. The CDR3 is 14 amino acids. For the CDR3, the DNA is TGCAGCGTTCTACCACCCAGCGGGACCAATGAGCAGTTCTTC. Translated, it gives CSVLPPSGTNEQFF.

At least ten counts were recorded for this clonotype. The chain carries TRBV29-1 and TRBJ1-1, with D tentatively TRBD1 (6 bases). The CDR3 runs to 12 residues. CDR1 is SQVTM, CDR2 ANQGSEA, per germline. V lost 4 bases, J lost 8 bases, and 14 bases lay in between. This chain's CDR3 is CSVGDTLVEAFF. The CDR3 coding sequence is TGCAGCGTTGGGGACACCCTGGTGGAAGCTTTCTTT. Variable domain in full (rest from reference TRBV29-1 and TRBJ1-1): SAVISQKPSRDICQRGTSLTIQCQVDSQVTMMFWYRQQPGQSLTLIATANQGSEATYESGFVIDKFPISRPNLTFSTLTVSNMSPEDSSIYLCSVGDTLVEAFFGQGTRLTVV.

This clonotype was observed at least ten times. The rearrangement joins TRBV4-1 to TRBJ2-3; weak D call: TRBD2 (6 bases). In germline, CDR1 is MGHRA, CDR2 YSYEKL. This CDR3 has 16 amino acids. V lost 0 bases to trimming and J lost 0 bases, with 10 bases between them. For the CDR3, the DNA is TGCGCCAGCAGCCAAGAAAGGGACTCAAGCACAGATACGCAGTATTTT. Translation gives CASSQERDSSTDTQYF.

This clonotype appeared a single time. The chain joins TRBV12-3 or TRBV12-4 to TRBJ1-5; D is uncertain. The length of the CDR3 is 13 residues. Trimming shortened V by 6 bases and J by 1 base, and 7 bases separated the two germline ends. DNA for the CDR3: TGTGCCAGCAGGTCGCGCAGCAATCAGCCCCAGCATTTT. This translates into CASRSRSNQPQHF.

The chain carries TRBV9 and TRBJ1-3; possibly TRBD1 for D (6 bases). CDR1 is SGDLS, CDR2 YYNGEE, per germline. The ends were cut back, 3 bases at V and 4 bases at J, with 11 bases in the middle. This CDR3 comprises 14 residues. In nucleotides, the CDR3 is TGTGCCAGCAGCGATGGACAGAGCGGAAACACCATATATTTT. Encoded protein: CASSDGQSGNTIYF.

The V gene is TRBV5-1, the J gene TRBJ2-5; tentatively, D is TRBD1 or TRBD2 (5 bases each). CDR1 and CDR2 from the germline V gene are SGHRS and YFSETQ. V was pared by 7 bases and J by 11 bases, with 15 bases between. The CDR3 loop spans 11 amino acids. The CDR3 nucleotides read TGCGCCAGCGGGGACCAAACAGTTCAGTACTTC. Translating it yields CASGDQTVQYF.